This TCR beta chain derives from a study of blood T cells in healthy people across ages (dated by TCRdb to 2014 to 2015). As for the study more broadly: In model experiments, template switching captured about one uniquely barcoded TCR beta cDNA molecule for every two T cells. Using deep sequencing normalized with unique cDNA molecular identifiers, the study measured how TCR beta repertoire diversity changes with age. The donors were split into four age groups: young (average about 15 years), middle-aged (roughly 40), aged (approximately 60) and long-lived (approximately 80). Two additional independent replicas of 1 million unique cDNA reads from the same blood draw were analyzed for two donors (one aged 18 to 30 and one aged 80 or older).

The full study reports these points: Because profiling used bulk unsorted PBMCs, naive and antigen-experienced compartments could not be compared conclusively. As age increased, observed TCR beta diversity per million T cells dropped in a roughly linear way, and a significant reduction was already evident by age about 40. Estimates of total diversity based on one million sequenced T cells were regarded as lower bounds and as underestimates. The long-lived group showed more naive CD4+ T cells, fewer expanded clones and increased TCR diversity than the aged group, suggesting age selection. Because the CMV infection status of the donors was unknown, age-related changes in expanded clonotypes may potentially have been confounded. A strong correlation was found between observed TCR beta diversity and the percentage of naive T cells measured by flow cytometry.

The 35 to 40 donors, aged 6 to 90 years, were systemically healthy Caucasian individuals from Russia. Ten milliliters of peripheral blood were collected from each donor into EDTA-treated Vacutainer tubes. Ficoll-Paque density-gradient centrifugation was used to isolate PBMCs, with at least 7 million per sample. Total RNA was extracted from PBMCs with Trizol reagent, with at least 5 micrograms obtained per sample. For every donor, flow cytometry on a PBMC aliquot measured the percentage of naive CD45RAhigh/CD27high T cells. Libraries were made using 5' RACE. The instrument was an Illumina HiSeq 2500. The second PCR ran for roughly 7 to 12 cycles and used a J-beta primer mix along with a sample-barcoded 5' primer. Each TCR beta cDNA molecule received a unique molecular identifier from a template-switch 5' adaptor carrying 12 random nucleotides. Each sample yielded at least 3 million CDR3-containing paired-end reads. The Mint cDNA synthesis kit, primed by a TRBC-specific oligonucleotide, was used to synthesize first-strand cDNA from all RNA. Following uracil-DNA glycosylase treatment, a first 18-cycle PCR with universal primers M1SS and BC2_uni_R was performed on all cDNA. The paper's data handling went like this. Each sample was normalized by randomly selecting 1 million high-quality reads, each carrying a distinct molecular identifier. Reads sharing molecular identifiers were discarded rather than binned into consensus sequences. MiTCR, set to a Q25 quality threshold and the strictest error-elimination algorithm, was used for CDR3 identification, clonotype clustering and error correction. A nonparametric unseen species model using Euler transformation provided a lower-bound estimate of total TCR beta diversity. TCRdb's own reprocessing of the public reads used fastp at Q25 and MiXCR and kept productive beta chains. Entries are consolidated by CDR3 protein sequence, retaining the most common genes and DNA. It is TCRdb's table, rather than the study itself, that gives the V and J calls and clone size. The sample contains roughly 1,000,000 distinct CDR3 sequences, 20% to 25% of them found a single time. The leading ten clones occupy around 0.75% of the sample.

Compared with germline, V lacks 8 bases and J lacks 2 bases; bases without a gene match: 6. The CDR3 goes from the cysteine to the phenylalanine over 14 residues. Here the CDR3 DNA is all that survives: 42 bases in frame from base 1. In the case of this clonotype: Its antigen is currently not known. Per-base qualities were not stored, and no clone one base away is much larger.

In addition, the sample was reused for a study of T cells of mothers and their children. As noted in the second study: Nine systemically healthy Caucasian individuals, comprising three mothers and their six children, were included as donors. cDNA synthesis consumed the entire amount of extracted RNA, loaded at 1.5 ug RNA in each 15 ul reaction. Sample barcodes and 2-4 random nucleotides were added via the M1S primer in the second PCR. More than 8 million TCR beta CDR3 reads were obtained from each mother, and several million reads were obtained from each child. Thymic selection similarly shapes TCR recombination output in related and unrelated pairs, with minor effect from inherited differences. Normalized repertoire overlap was always slightly but never significantly higher in related than unrelated mother-child pairs. No persistent microchimeric T cell clones were found, with a detection sensitivity of approximately 94 clones per million clonotypes. The study used deep NGS to compare TCR beta repertoires of mothers and children, seeking features distinguishing related mother-child pairs from unrelated individuals. On average, the children were approximately 11 +/- 4 years old, while the mothers were about 40 +/- 4 years old. After adapter ligation was performed with NEBNext reagents, the libraries were sequenced on an Illumina HiSeq 2000 with 100+100 nt paired-end reads. To prevent cross-contamination, the mother and child libraries were prepared a month apart and were sequenced in separate runs. For each donor, between 500,000 and 2,000,000 distinct TCR beta clonotypes were identified. Naive TCR beta clonotypes were estimated from low-frequency clonotypes matched to each donor's FACS-determined naive share, without sorting.

Recombination linked TRBV12-3 or TRBV12-4 to TRBJ2-3, and 8 junctional nucleotides match TRBD2. The receptor was derived from a girl aged 2-10 years in good health. The sample comprised blood. Here is the DNA: TGTGCCAGCGCCATCGGGGGGGCCACAGATACGCAGTATTTT. Its coded protein is CASAIGGATDTQYF.